A selection of T cell receptor beta chains follows, all from one sample in a study of CD8 T cells in ankylosing spondylitis. TCRdb independently ran MiXCR on the 5' RACE reads; one entry per CDR3 protein. The table includes over 150,000 distinct CDR3 sequences, more than 10% detected once. Material for sequencing was blood, either unsorted or a sorted T cell fraction (not recorded which). The receptors come from a male donor with ankylosing spondylitis or in good health (not recorded which). Both conserved end residues are part of each CDR3. Fields, in order: CDR3 protein, CDR3 DNA, J gene, clone size, D gene, V gene. The D gene is left open where the match is weak. Where a row states a size, it is once, few, many or the class of an expanded clone; other rows omit it.

CASFRGTEAFF TGCGCCAGCTTCCGGGGAACTGAAGCTTTCTTT TRBJ1-1 many NA TRBV10-2
CASSFSGITEAFF TGTGCCAGCAGTTTCTCGGGGATCACTGAAGCTTTCTTT TRBJ1-1 NA NA TRBV12-3/TRBV12-4
CASSDSLNTEAFF TGTGCCAGCAGTGACTCATTGAACACTGAAGCTTTCTTT TRBJ1-1 few NA TRBV12-3/TRBV12-4
CAYPVGLHGYTF TGTGCCTACCCCGTCGGCTTACATGGCTACACCTTC TRBJ1-2 NA NA TRBV30
CASTRWGRDQPQHF TGTGCCAGCACGAGATGGGGACGTGATCAGCCCCAGCATTTT TRBJ1-5 NA NA TRBV2
CASSVTVSRTDTQYF TGTGCCAGCAGCGTGACAGTTTCCCGCACAGATACGCAGTATTTT TRBJ2-3 once NA TRBV2
CASSLRPITEAFF TGTGCCAGCAGTTTGAGGCCGATCACTGAAGCTTTCTTT TRBJ1-1 few NA TRBV12-3/TRBV12-4
CASSLLGGIGKLFF TGTGCCAGCAGTCTGCTTGGCGGTATTGGAAAACTGTTTTTT TRBJ1-4 few NA TRBV12-3/TRBV12-4
CSVLGQGHYEQYF TGCAGCGTCCTTGGACAGGGCCACTACGAGCAGTACTTC TRBJ2-7 few TRBD1 TRBV29-1
CASSQGSGYEQYF TGCGCCAGCAGCCAAGGGTCCGGCTACGAGCAGTACTTC TRBJ2-7 NA NA TRBV4-1
CASSAGTVNEKLFF TGTGCCAGCAGTGCCGGGACAGTTAATGAAAAACTGTTTTTT TRBJ1-4 many TRBD1 TRBV12-3/TRBV12-4
CASSALAGTGNEQFF TGTGCCAGCAGTGCACTAGCGGGAACGGGCAATGAGCAGTTCTTC TRBJ2-1 NA TRBD2 TRBV6-4
CASSRTLGSYEQYF TGTGCCAGCAGCCGGACTCTAGGCTCCTACGAGCAGTACTTC TRBJ2-7 few NA TRBV7-6